The 4 T cell receptor beta chains in this list originate from one sample, sequenced in a study of blood T cell repertoires in COVID-19. Clones were read by immunoSEQ multiplex PCR, and TCRdb kept only the in-frame ones, dropping some. The repertoire holds about 300,000 clones, 85% to 90% seen once, with about 4.2% in the top ten. The sample was PBMCs or T cells enriched from blood (not recorded which). Receptors were obtained from a young man who had recovered from COVID-19.

V is TRBV19 and J is TRBJ2-1; possibly TRBD2 for D (7 bases). The germline CDR1 and CDR2 sequences are LNHDA and SQIVND (reference sequence). This CDR3 is 15 amino acids long. Trimming removed 3 bases from V and 9 bases from J, with 18 bases in between. The CDR3 reads CASSIARGGRVEQFF. CDR3 sequence (DNA): TGTGCCAGTAGTATCGCCAGGGGAGGGAGGGTTGAGCAGTTCTTC. Looking up the rest from reference TRBV19 and TRBJ2-1 gives the full variable domain: DGGITQSPKYLFRKEGQNVTLSCEQNLNHDAMYWYRQDPGQGLRLIYYSQIVNDFQKGDIAEGYSVSREKKESFPLTVTSAQKNPTAFYLCASSIARGGRVEQFFGPGTRLTVL.

The chain links TRBV13 to TRBJ2-7, with TRBD2 identical over 10 bases. Germline V gives CDR1 PRHDT, CDR2 FYEKMQ (reference sequence). The CDR3 covers 15 residues. Unmatched junction bases numbered 5, after V lost 3 bases and J lost 3 bases. The CDR3 sequence: CASSFQREGRYEQYF. CDR3 DNA: TGTGCCAGCAGCTTCCAGCGGGAGGGCCGCTACGAGCAGTACTTC. The full variable domain, its missing parts supplied by reference TRBV13 and TRBJ2-7, is AAGVIQSPRHLIKEKRETATLKCYPIPRHDTVYWYQQGPGQDPQFLISFYEKMQSDKGSIPDRFSAQQFSDYHSELNMSSLELGDSALYFCASSFQREGRYEQYFGPGTRLTVT.

V and J are TRBV5-4 and TRBJ2-7; D unresolved. The germline V gene encodes CDR1 SGHNT and CDR2 YYREEE (reference sequence). V dropped 2 bases and J dropped 0 bases, with 12 bases sitting between them. The CDR3 has 15 amino acids. The CDR3 protein is CASSFFGSSSYEQYF. DNA for the CDR3: TGTGCCAGCAGCTTTTTCGGGTCGAGCTCCTACGAGCAGTACTTC.

This chain links TRBV25-1 with TRBJ2-5; unclear D gene. The CDR3 covers 13 residues. Trimming removed 1 base at V and 2 bases at J, with 5 bases between. Germline CDR1 and CDR2: MGHDK and SYGVNS. This CDR3 is CASSESVQETQYF. CDR3 nucleotides: TGTGCCAGCAGTGAATCTGTACAAGAGACCCAGTACTTC.